This T cell receptor (beta chain) was identified in a study of CD8 T cells in ankylosing spondylitis. This clonotype was observed many times. Germline V CDR1 and CDR2: SGHRS, YFSETQ. Trimming took 4 bases from V and 2 from J; bases not matched to a gene: 5. The CDR3 loop spans 15 amino acids. A single record per CDR3 protein comes from TCRdb applying MiXCR to the 5' RACE reads. The data contain over 100,000 distinct CDR3 sequences, about 6.5% of them singletons. The chain couples TRBV5-1 to TRBJ1-1, with TRBD1 identical over 10 bases. The receptor comes from a male donor with ankylosing spondylitis or in good health (not recorded which). Sequences were obtained from blood, either unsorted or a sorted T cell fraction (not recorded which). For the CDR3, the DNA is TGCGCCAGCAGCCCGAGACAGGGGGCCAACACTGAAGCTTTCTTT. Its translation is CASSPRQGANTEAFF. The full variable domain, in which reference TRBV5-1 and TRBJ1-1 provide the parts outside the CDR3, is KAGVTQTPRYLIKTRGQQVTLSCSPISGHRSVSWYQQTPGQGLQFLFEYFSETQRNKGNFPGRFSGRQFSNSRSEMNVSTLELGDSALYLCASSPRQGANTEAFFGQGTRLTVV.